This passage covers 10 T cell receptor beta chains from one sample sequenced in a study of CD4 T cells in relation to SARS-CoV-2 and coronaviruses. Before the COVID-19 pandemic, during about 2010-2018, CD4+ T cells were taken from unexposed donors. CD4+ T cells were isolated from the cells after 10 days of culture. TCRdb's table, derived via immunoSEQ multiplex PCR, lists solely in-frame clones and lacks some. The data hold 9,500 to 11,000 clones, with about 81% observed a single time. Antigens of these TCRs are unknown. The sequencing sample was made of CD4+ T cells from PBMCs, cultured in vitro. The receptor source for this set is a human donor in good health.

The rearrangement uses TRBV7-2 and TRBJ1-6; 7 bases map to TRBD1. J was trimmed by 6 bases and V by 4 bases; bases with no gene match: 9. In germline, CDR1 is SGHTA, CDR2 FQGNSA. The CDR3 runs to 16 residues. CDR3 DNA: TGTGCCAGCAGCTCAGAGACCACAGGGGTTAATTCACCCCTCCACTTT. This codes for CASSSETTGVNSPLHF.

The gene calls are TRBV29-1 and TRBJ2-5; possibly TRBD1 for D (5 bases). The CDR3 consists of 15 residues. Germline V gene lookup returns CDR1 SQVTM and CDR2 ANQGSEA. The V end lost 4 bases, the J end lost 2 bases, and 17 bases lay between the germline ends. CDR3 region: CSVVPGKGGQETQYF. The CDR3 nucleotides read TGCAGCGTTGTTCCAGGGAAGGGTGGTCAAGAGACCCAGTACTTC.

This chain connects TRBV19 to TRBJ2-6; D is perhaps TRBD2 (5 bases). CDR3 length equals 15 residues. The V end was cut by 6 bases, the J end by 3 bases, with 12 bases between. From germline, CDR1 is LNHDA and CDR2 SQIVND (reference sequence). CDR3 DNA: TGTGCCAGTAGCGTACCCCGGGGTGGGGCCAACGTCCTGACTTTC. This encodes CASSVPRGGANVLTF.

V usage is TRBV29-1 and J usage is TRBJ2-6; D not certain. The CDR3 loop spans 14 amino acids. V lost 6 bases, J lost 0 bases, and 9 bases lay in between. Germline loops: CDR1 SQVTM, CDR2 ANQGSEA. Here the CDR3 reads CSVPVRSGANVLTF. In DNA, the CDR3 is TGCAGCGTCCCTGTCCGCTCTGGGGCCAACGTCCTGACTTTC. Full variable domain (missing parts from reference TRBV29-1 and TRBJ2-6): SAVISQKPSRDICQRGTSLTIQCQVDSQVTMMFWYRQQPGQSLTLIATANQGSEATYESGFVIDKFPISRPNLTFSTLTVSNMSPEDSSIYLCSVPVRSGANVLTFGAGSRLTVL.

The chain has TRBV7-2 and TRBJ2-7, with D tentatively TRBD2 (5 bases). CDR3 length: 14 residues. Trimming took off 4 bases at V and 2 bases at J, with 12 bases between the two ends. Germline V lookup: CDR1 SGHTA, CDR2 FQGNSA. CDR3 protein: CASSSPGTPYEQYF. The CDR3, as DNA: TGTGCCAGCAGCTCCCCGGGAACCCCCTACGAGCAGTACTTC.

V and J are TRBV11-2 and TRBJ1-1; no clear D. Per the germline V gene, CDR1 is SGHAT and CDR2 is FQNNGV. The V end was cut by 5 bases, the J end by 3 bases, with 13 bases between. The CDR3 is 14 residues long. This CDR3 is CASSPSGRYTEAFF. In nucleotides, the CDR3 is TGTGCCAGCAGCCCTTCGGGCCGCTACACTGAAGCTTTCTTT.

This chain connects TRBV5-4 to TRBJ2-4; a weak D match, TRBD2 (7 bases). The CDR3 runs 15 residues. V gave up 6 bases and J gave up 0 bases, with 13 bases separating them. Germline V gives CDR1 SGHNT, CDR2 YYREEE (reference sequence). CDR3 in DNA: TGTGCCAGCAAGGACGCGGGGGCAGCCAAAAACATTCAGTACTTC. It encodes CASKDAGAAKNIQYF. Together with reference TRBV5-4 and TRBJ2-4, the CDR3 gives the full variable domain: ETGVTQSPTHLIKTRGQQVTLRCSSQSGHNTVSWYQQALGQGPQFIFQYYREEENGRGNFPPRFSGLQFPNYSSELNVNALELDDSALYLCASKDAGAAKNIQYFGAGTRLSVL.

The chain couples TRBV14 to TRBJ2-5; TRBD1 matches 7 bases. After removal of 1 base from V and 5 bases from J, the junction contained 7 bases not matched to a gene. The length of the CDR3 is 15 residues. Germline V CDR1 and CDR2: SGHDN, FVKESK. CDR3 sequence reads: CASSQGATGWETQYF. The CDR3 DNA reads TGTGCCAGCAGCCAAGGGGCGACAGGGTGGGAGACCCAGTACTTC.

This chain links TRBV23-1 with TRBJ1-4, with D perhaps TRBD1 (6 bases). Being an ORF, TRBV23-1 has a function that is uncertain. The CDR3 is 14 amino acids. Trimming pared 4 bases from V and 3 bases from J, leaving 9 bases between. The chain's CDR3 is CASSLRQANEKLFF. The CDR3 nucleotides are TGCGCCAGCAGTCTTAGACAGGCTAATGAAAAACTGTTTTTT.

The chain recombines TRBV19 with TRBJ2-7; D possibly uses TRBD1 or TRBD2 (5 bases each). Trimming stripped 1 base from V and 5 bases from J, with 12 bases between. CDR1 and CDR2 (germline): LNHDA, SQIVND (reference sequence). CDR3 length: 14 amino acids. The CDR3 protein is CASSIAVGVNEQYF. The CDR3 DNA follows: TGTGCCAGTAGTATAGCTGTGGGGGTGAACGAGCAGTACTTC.